Listed below are T cell receptor beta chains from one sample, sequenced in a study of blood T cell repertoires in COVID-19. The method was immunoSEQ multiplex PCR; TCRdb's version includes in-frame clones alone and lacks a portion of them. The sample shows about 170,000 clones, approximately 84% of them seen only once. Sequenced sample: peripheral blood. Receptor source: an elderly woman with COVID-19, enrolled during active disease. Both conserved end residues are part of each CDR3. The D gene is left open where the match is weak. Clone size is given for some rows only: seen once, a few or many times, or a class if the clone is expanded.

d_call j_call clone_size v_call cdr3_aa cdr3_nt
TRBD1 TRBJ2-2 . TRBV27 CASSRGNRGIGTGELFF TGTGCCAGCAGTCGGGGAAACAGGGGGATAGGTACCGGGGAGCTGTTTTTT
. TRBJ1-3 . TRBV3-1/TRBV3-2 CASSQDGSNSGNTIYF TGTGCCAGCAGCCAAGATGGTAGCAACTCTGGAAACACCATATATTTT
TRBD2 TRBJ2-1 once TRBV7-2 CASSFKGAGSSSYNEQFF TGTGCCAGCAGCTTTAAAGGAGCGGGATCGAGCTCCTACAATGAGCAGTTCTTC
. TRBJ1-5 . TRBV6-5 CASNRDFNQPQHF TGTGCCAGCAATCGGGACTTCAATCAGCCCCAGCATTTT
TRBD2 TRBJ2-4 . TRBV28 CASSSTLAGVYIQYF TGTGCCAGCAGTTCAACACTAGCGGGAGTTTACATTCAGTACTTC
TRBD2 TRBJ2-7 . TRBV5-6 CASSWVSSGPYEQYF TGTGCCAGCAGCTGGGTTTCTAGCGGGCCTTACGAGCAGTACTTC
. TRBJ2-3 . TRBV7-9 CASSLSGPPDTQYF TGTGCCAGCAGCTTATCAGGGCCCCCGGATACGCAGTATTTT
. TRBJ2-7 . TRBV4-2 CASSTLAPGYYEQYF TGTGCCAGCTCTACTCTAGCCCCCGGGTACTACGAGCAGTACTTC
. TRBJ2-7 . TRBV18 CASSPTGASYEQYF TGTGCCAGCTCACCTACAGGTGCCTCCTACGAGCAGTACTTC
TRBD2 TRBJ2-5 . TRBV27 CASSSHTGLAGGETQYF TGTGCCAGCAGTTCCCACACGGGACTAGCGGGAGGAGAGACCCAGTACTTC
. TRBJ1-3 . TRBV5-4 CAGSSGRDSGNTIYF TGTGCCGGCAGCTCCGGACGGGACTCTGGAAACACCATATATTTT
TRBD2 TRBJ2-7 . TRBV3-1/TRBV3-2 CATSSGPYEQYF TGTGCCACTTCTAGCGGTCCCTACGAGCAGTACTTC
. TRBJ1-3 once TRBV19 CASSPGTHASGNTIYF TGTGCCAGTAGTCCGGGGACACATGCCTCTGGAAACACCATATATTTT
. TRBJ2-7 many TRBV23-1 CAPARTNSYEQYF TGCGCACCCGCCCGGACAAACTCCTACGAGCAGTACTTC
. TRBJ2-2 . TRBV27 CASSLYRDTGELFF TGTGCCAGCAGTTTATACAGGGACACCGGGGAGCTGTTTTTT
. TRBJ2-3 . TRBV4-2 CASSQEVSSALSTDTQYF TGTGCCAGCAGCCAAGAGGTCTCTAGCGCACTTAGCACAGATACGCAGTATTTT
TRBD1 TRBJ1-2 . TRBV19 CASGFTGGSSYGYTF TGTGCCAGTGGATTTACAGGGGGCTCTTCATATGGCTACACCTTC
. TRBJ2-1 . TRBV9 CASSVADTEQFF TGTGCCAGCAGCGTAGCAGATACTGAGCAGTTCTTC
. TRBJ1-2 . TRBV12-3/TRBV12-4 CASSLGSYGYTF TGTGCCAGCAGTTTAGGGAGTTATGGCTACACCTTC
TRBD1 TRBJ1-2 few TRBV27 CASRVQGAYGYTF TGTGCCAGCAGGGTCCAGGGGGCCTATGGCTACACCTTC
TRBD1 TRBJ2-5 . TRBV25-1 CASSEGDRGETQYF TGTGCCAGCAGTGAGGGGGACAGGGGAGAGACCCAGTACTTC
TRBD2 TRBJ2-5 . TRBV19 CASSMDPPTSGEETQYF TGTGCCAGTAGTATGGACCCACCGACTAGCGGGGAAGAGACCCAGTACTTC
. TRBJ1-5 . TRBV19 CASSKAGRGNQPQHF TGTGCCAGTAGTAAGGCAGGTCGGGGGAACCAGCCCCAGCATTTT
. TRBJ1-2 . TRBV5-1 CASSLEQGEGGYTF TGCGCCAGCAGCTTGGAGCAGGGCGAAGGGGGCTACACCTTC
. TRBJ2-7 . TRBV28 CASSPQSQAKYEQYF TGTGCCAGCAGCCCCCAGAGTCAGGCCAAGTACGAGCAGTACTTC
. TRBJ1-3 once TRBV18 CASSPTGSSLDTIYF TGTGCCAGCTCACCTACCGGGTCCTCCCTCGACACCATATATTTT
. TRBJ1-2 . TRBV2 CASSEALGGRSGYTF TGTGCCAGCAGTGAAGCGCTGGGAGGGAGGAGTGGCTACACCTTC
. TRBJ1-5 few TRBV7-6 CASSLVGQNQPQHF TGTGCCAGCAGCTTAGTTGGCCAGAATCAGCCCCAGCATTTT
. TRBJ1-1 . TRBV4-1 CASSQDGQPGNTEAFF TGCGCCAGCAGCCAAGATGGGCAGCCTGGGAACACTGAAGCTTTCTTT
. TRBJ2-7 . TRBV30 CAWRLAGTTHEQYF TGTGCCTGGAGGCTGGCGGGAACTACTCACGAGCAGTACTTC
TRBD1 TRBJ1-2 . TRBV27 CASSLSTGVGGYTF TGTGCCAGCAGTTTATCGACAGGGGTTGGCGGCTACACCTTC
. TRBJ2-2 few TRBV7-8 CASPRSAAMNTGELFF TGTGCCAGCCCCCGCTCTGCGGCAATGAACACCGGGGAGCTGTTTTTT
TRBD1 TRBJ1-5 . TRBV7-8 CASSVDRGRNQPQHF TGTGCCAGCAGCGTCGACAGGGGTAGGAATCAGCCCCAGCATTTT
TRBD1 TRBJ2-7 . TRBV5-1 CASSLSGQGYEQYF TGCGCCAGCAGCTTGAGTGGACAGGGATACGAGCAGTACTTC